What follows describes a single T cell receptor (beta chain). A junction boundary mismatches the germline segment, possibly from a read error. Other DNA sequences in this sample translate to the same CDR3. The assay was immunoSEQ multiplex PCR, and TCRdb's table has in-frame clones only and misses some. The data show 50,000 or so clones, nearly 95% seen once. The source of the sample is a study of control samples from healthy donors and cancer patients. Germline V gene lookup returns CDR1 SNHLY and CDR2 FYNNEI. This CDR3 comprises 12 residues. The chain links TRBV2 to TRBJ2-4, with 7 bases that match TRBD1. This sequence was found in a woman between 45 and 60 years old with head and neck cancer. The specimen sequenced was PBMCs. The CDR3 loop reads CASSEILGGRSF. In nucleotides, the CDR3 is TGTGCCAGCAGTGAAATACTAGGGGGCCGAAGCTTC.